The 30 T cell receptor beta chains presented below share a single source sample, sequenced in a study of human T cells and chemical hapten exposure. TCRdb re-called the RACE reads through MiXCR, storing one row per CDR3 protein. There are more than 70,000 distinct CDR3 sequences in the sample; approximately 10% occur only once, and around 1.1% lies in the top ten. Time point of the sample: patch test 3, about 24 weeks after DPC sensitization. Treatment of the sample: therapeutic diphenylcyclopropenone sensitization with weekly scalp DPC. The source material was whole blood, sampled in connection with sensitization to the hapten diphenylcyclopropenone (DPC). The receptor source for this set is a woman between 25 and 40 years old with alopecia areata. Some clones in this sample may be carry-over from other donors' samples.

This clonotype was detected many times. This chain links TRBV28 with TRBJ1-5; D unclear. CDR1 and CDR2 from the germline V gene are MDHEN and SYDVKM. The CDR3 is 15 residues long. The V end was cut by 6 bases, the J end by 2 bases, with 14 bases between. This chain's CDR3 is CASSPRRAGNQPQHF. DNA of the CDR3: TGTGCCAGCAGCCCCCGGAGGGCTGGCAATCAGCCCCAGCATTTT.

The sample holds many counts of this clonotype. The chain combines TRBV6-2 or TRBV6-3 with TRBJ1-5; no definite D call. The CDR3 length is 15 residues. V gave up 5 bases and J gave up 2 bases, with 13 bases separating them. CDR1 is MNHEY, CDR2 SVGEGT, per germline. CDR3 region: CASSGAWRGNQPQHF. CDR3 sequence (DNA): TGTGCCAGCAGTGGAGCGTGGAGGGGCAATCAGCCCCAGCATTTT.

The V and J genes are TRBV11-3 and TRBJ1-5; weak D call: TRBD1 (6 bases). Trimming removed 5 bases at V and 0 bases at J, with 20 bases between. CDR1 and CDR2 (germline): SGHNT, YENEEA. This CDR3 spans 18 amino acids. The CDR3 region is CASSLFDPGHHSNQPQHF. CDR3 nucleotides: TGTGCCAGCAGCCTTTTCGACCCGGGACACCATAGCAATCAGCCCCAGCATTTT.

This rearrangement joins TRBV5-6 to TRBJ2-1; 8 bases agree with TRBD2. The CDR3 spans 16 residues. J lost 4 bases, V lost 4 bases, and 10 bases had no gene match. CDR1 SGHDT and CDR2 YYEEEE come from the germline V gene. CDR3 bases: TGTGCCAGCAGCCTCTTCAGCGGGGGTAAATACAATGAGCAGTTCTTC. Its protein is CASSLFSGGKYNEQFF. Full variable domain (outside the CDR3, taken from reference TRBV5-6 and TRBJ2-1): DAGVTQSPTHLIKTRGQQVTLRCSPKSGHDTVSWYQQALGQGPQFIFQYYEEEERQRGNFPDRFSGHQFPNYSSELNVNALLLGDSALYLCASSLFSGGKYNEQFFGPGTRLTVL.

The chain carries TRBV7-9 and TRBJ2-3; a possible D gene is TRBD2 (5 bases). Trimming left V 1 base short and J 2 bases short, with 10 bases between. Germline V CDR1 and CDR2: SEHNR, FQNEAQ (reference sequence). The CDR3 is made up of 15 amino acids. CDR3 protein: CASSLVGLLTDTQYF. CDR3 nucleotide sequence: TGTGCCAGCAGCTTAGTTGGACTCCTCACAGATACGCAGTATTTT.

The V gene is TRBV20-1, the J gene TRBJ2-7; 11 bases are a match to TRBD1. The CDR3 contains 13 residues. V shed 4 bases, J shed 6 bases, and the junction held 5 bases outside the gene matches. From germline, CDR1 is DFQATT and CDR2 SNEGSKA (reference sequence). The CDR3: CSANGDRGTEQYF. In nucleotides, the CDR3 is TGCAGTGCTAACGGGGACAGGGGGACCGAGCAGTACTTC.

There are many counts of this clonotype. The V gene is TRBV20-1, the J gene TRBJ2-7; 10 bases map to TRBD1. The V segment lost 0 bases and the J segment 2 bases; nucleotides outside the gene matches: 1. The CDR3 has 14 amino acids. Germline CDR1 reads DFQATT; CDR2 reads SNEGSKA (reference sequence). For the CDR3, the DNA is TGCAGTGCTAGAGAAGGGACAGGGGCCTACGAGCAGTACTTC. Protein: CSAREGTGAYEQYF.

This clonotype was counted many times. The J gene is TRBJ2-3, the V gene TRBV11-2, with 10 bases that match TRBD1. Germline V CDR1 and CDR2: SGHAT, FQNNGV. The CDR3 is 15 amino acids. V lost 5 bases to trimming and J lost 3 bases; unmatched junction nucleotides: 5. CDR3 coding DNA: TGTGCCAGCAGCCCCGGGACAGGGGCAACAGATACGCAGTATTTT. As protein: CASSPGTGATDTQYF.

This chain joins TRBV28 and TRBJ2-7; the D is unclear. The V gene lost 6 bases and the J gene lost 3 bases, with 3 bases spanning the gap. CDR3 length: 10 amino acids. Germline-derived CDR1 and CDR2 are MDHEN and SYDVKM. The CDR3 loop is CASSYYEQYF. The CDR3 coding sequence is TGTGCCAGCAGCTACTACGAGCAGTACTTC.

This clonotype was counted a few times. J is TRBJ2-1 and V is TRBV3-1; TRBD1 is a possible D gene (6 bases). Trimming took 1 base from V and 10 from J, leaving 23 bases between them. This CDR3 spans 17 amino acids. CDR1 and CDR2 from the germline V gene are LGHDT and YNNKEL (reference sequence). As DNA, the CDR3 is TGTGCCAGCAGCCAAGTAATTTATGGGGGCGCGGAGCAGGAGCAGTTCTTC. Protein product: CASSQVIYGGAEQEQFF.

This clonotype was counted many times. This rearrangement joins TRBV12-3 or TRBV12-4 to TRBJ2-5; D uncertain. The CDR3 consists of 13 residues. V lost 6 bases and J 5 bases, leaving 13 bases between the germline ends. CDR3 coding DNA: TGTGCCAGCAGGGTCGGAGTGGAGGAGACCCAGTACTTC. As protein: CASRVGVEETQYF.

The rearrangement uses TRBV2 and TRBJ1-4; D possibly corresponds to TRBD1 (5 bases). Deletions cut 3 bases from V and 12 bases from J, with 17 bases between. The length of the CDR3 is 14 residues. Germline CDR1 is SNHLY and CDR2 is FYNNEI. This CDR3 reads CASSDSPPQGELFF. CDR3 nucleotide sequence: TGTGCCAGCAGTGATAGCCCTCCACAAGGGGAACTGTTTTTT.

This clonotype was seen repeatedly, ten times or more. The chain is built from TRBV6-1 and TRBJ1-1; tentative D call: TRBD1 (5 bases). CDR1 MNHNS and CDR2 SASEGT come from the germline V gene. The germline V and J ends were trimmed by 3 bases and 7 bases, with 18 bases remaining between them. The CDR3 has 15 amino acids. The chain's CDR3 is CASSDPPQGVSEAFF. CDR3 DNA: TGTGCCAGCAGTGATCCTCCCCAAGGGGTCAGTGAAGCTTTCTTT.

This clonotype was seen only a few times. This chain uses TRBV5-5 with TRBJ1-5, with a tentative D call TRBD1 (6 bases). The CDR3 has 15 amino acids. V gave up 6 bases and J gave up 1 base, with 14 bases separating them. Germline assignment: CDR1 SGHKS and CDR2 YYEKEE (reference sequence). The CDR3 loop is CASTPGGASNQPQHF. The CDR3 nucleotides read TGTGCCAGCACCCCTGGGGGGGCGAGCAATCAGCCCCAGCATTTT.

This clonotype was seen repeatedly, ten times or more. The gene calls are TRBV4-3 and TRBJ2-7; D remains ambiguous. Trimming cost V 4 bases and J 3 bases, with 4 bases left between them. Germline V gives CDR1 LGHNA, CDR2 YSLEER. This CDR3 spans 11 amino acids. The DNA of the CDR3 is TGCGCCAGCAGCCCCGACTACGAGCAGTACTTC. Protein product: CASSPDYEQYF.

This clonotype was counted at least ten times. CDR3: CASTRTSGADTQYF. As DNA, the CDR3 is TGTGCCAGTACGAGGACTAGCGGAGCAGATACGCAGTATTTT. The genes are TRBV19 and TRBJ2-3; 10 nucleotides agree with TRBD2. Germline V gene sequence: CDR1 LNHDA, CDR2 SQIVND (reference sequence). The V gene end was trimmed by 7 bases and the J gene end by 4 bases; junction bases not matched to a gene: 5. There are 14 residues in the CDR3.

The chain links TRBV13 to TRBJ1-2, with D maybe TRBD1 (6 bases). The V end was cut by 5 bases, the J end by 4 bases, with 14 bases between. CDR1 is PRHDT, CDR2 FYEKMQ, per germline (reference sequence). The CDR3 is 14 residues long. The CDR3 nucleotides read TGTGCCAGCAGCCACAGGGAAAACCTCTATGGCTACACCTTC. This encodes CASSHRENLYGYTF.

This clonotype showed up many times. J is TRBJ2-4 and V is TRBV7-3; the D gene is possibly TRBD2 (5 bases). CDR3 size: 13 residues. The germline V and J ends were trimmed by 3 bases and 9 bases, with 12 bases remaining between them. CDR1 and CDR2 (germline): SGHTA, FQGTGA. This CDR3 reads CASSFGVGGIQYF. The CDR3 nucleotides are TGTGCCAGCAGCTTCGGGGTGGGCGGCATTCAGTACTTC.

This chain links TRBV7-6 with TRBJ2-1; possible D gene TRBD2, 5 bases. V was clipped by 1 base and J by 7 bases, with 17 bases between them. This CDR3 is 16 amino acids long. From germline, CDR1 is SGHVS and CDR2 FNYEAQ. CDR3 sequence reads: CASSLGAGSLRNEQFF. The CDR3, as DNA: TGTGCCAGCAGCTTAGGGGCTGGGAGCCTGAGGAATGAGCAGTTCTTC.

This clonotype occurred many times. This chain uses TRBV29-1 with TRBJ1-1; the match to TRBD1 covers 7 bases. The CDR3 covers 11 residues. Per germline, CDR1 SQVTM and CDR2 ANQGSEA. J gave up 6 bases and V 6 bases, and 4 bases lay outside the gene matches. The CDR3 here is CSVVGQSEAFF. In DNA form, the CDR3 reads TGCAGCGTCGTGGGACAGTCTGAAGCTTTCTTT.

There are a few counts of this clonotype. The chain links TRBV20-1 to TRBJ2-3, with D possibly matching TRBD1 (6 bases). In germline, CDR1 is DFQATT, CDR2 SNEGSKA (reference sequence). The CDR3 covers 11 residues. This CDR3 is CGPRGSDTQYF. CDR3 nucleotides: TGCGGACCCAGGGGTTCAGATACGCAGTATTTT.

The chain links TRBV7-7 to TRBJ2-2; D is possibly TRBD1 (6 bases). This CDR3 is built from 15 residues. V was cut by 1 base and J by 1 base, with 7 bases left in between. The germline gives CDR1 SSHAT, CDR2 FNYEAQ (reference sequence). This CDR3 reads CASSLVDRNTGELFF. CDR3 bases: TGTGCCAGCAGCTTAGTGGACAGGAACACCGGGGAGCTGTTTTTT. The complete variable domain, with remaining parts taken from reference TRBV7-7 and TRBJ2-2, reads GAGVSQSPRYKVTKRGQDVTLRCDPISSHATLYWYQQALGQGPEFLTYFNYEAQPDKSGLPSDRFSAERPEGSISTLTIQRTEQRDSAMYRCASSLVDRNTGELFFGEGSRLTVL.

V usage is TRBV7-8 and J usage is TRBJ1-5, with 7 bases lining up with TRBD1. This CDR3 spans 17 amino acids. J gave up 2 bases and V 1 base, and 8 bases lay outside the gene matches. Germline CDR1 is SGHVS and CDR2 is FQNEAQ. The CDR3 loop reads CASSLGYRGKGNQPQHF. In nucleotides, the CDR3 is TGTGCCAGCAGCTTAGGATACAGGGGAAAAGGCAATCAGCCCCAGCATTTT.

This clonotype occurred many times. The chain uses TRBV6-2 or TRBV6-3 and TRBJ1-5; no clear D. V was cut by 7 bases and J by 7 bases, with 14 bases left in between. The germline V gene encodes CDR1 MNHEY and CDR2 SVGEGT. This CDR3 is 13 amino acids long. CDR3 sequence reads: CASTLSIGQPQHF. The CDR3 region has the DNA TGTGCCAGCACCCTATCCATAGGACAGCCCCAGCATTTT.

This clonotype turned up a few times. The genes are TRBV27 and TRBJ1-2, with 7 bases lining up with TRBD1. Germline lookup yields CDR1 MNHEY and CDR2 SMNVEV (reference sequence). J lost 5 bases, V lost 2 bases, and 5 bases had no gene match. The CDR3 consists of 14 residues. For the CDR3, the DNA is TGTGCCAGCAGTTTAAGACAGGGTTTGTATGGCTACACCTTC. The encoded protein is CASSLRQGLYGYTF.

This clonotype was observed at least ten times. The chain employs TRBV12-3 or TRBV12-4 and TRBJ2-5, with D perhaps TRBD2 (7 bases). Deletions cut 7 bases from V and 5 bases from J, with 14 bases between. The length of the CDR3 is 13 residues. The CDR3 is CASKPGGAETQYF. The CDR3 region has the DNA TGTGCCAGCAAGCCTGGGGGGGCGGAGACCCAGTACTTC.

This clonotype was observed many times. The chain employs TRBV7-9 and TRBJ2-1; no clear D. The CDR3 covers 14 residues. V dropped 4 bases and J dropped 9 bases, with 16 bases sitting between them. Germline V CDR1 and CDR2: SEHNR, FQNEAQ (reference sequence). The CDR3 loop reads CASSSLQLASEQFF. CDR3 bases: TGTGCCAGCAGCTCCCTACAGCTGGCATCTGAGCAGTTCTTC.

V gene TRBV12-3 or TRBV12-4 combines with J gene TRBJ2-2; no reliable D call. The V end was cut by 1 base, the J end by 7 bases, with 7 bases between. This CDR3 comprises 13 residues. Written as DNA, the CDR3 is TGTGCCAGCAGTTTAGTATTTATCGGGGAGCTGTTTTTT. Its protein product is CASSLVFIGELFF.

This clonotype was counted at least ten times. The V call is TRBV7-2, the J call TRBJ2-2, with D hard to call. Germline CDR1 is SGHTA and CDR2 is FQGNSA. The ends were cut back, 1 base at V and 2 bases at J, with 5 bases in the middle. CDR3 length: 14 residues. The CDR3 protein is CASSLVGNTGELFF. CDR3 DNA: TGTGCCAGCAGCTTAGTTGGAAACACCGGGGAGCTGTTTTTT.

This clonotype was seen only a few times. J is TRBJ2-1 and V is TRBV18; D not certain. Trimming cost V 3 bases and J 0 bases, with 6 bases left between them. The germline V gene has CDR1 KGHSH and CDR2 LQKENI. This CDR3 has 14 residues. The CDR3: CASSPVSSYNEQFF. CDR3 DNA: TGTGCCAGCTCACCGGTAAGCTCCTACAATGAGCAGTTCTTC.